This T cell receptor (beta chain) is drawn from a study of control samples from healthy donors and cancer patients. The V end lost 5 bases, the J end lost 6 bases, and 20 bases lay between the germline ends. This CDR3 region has 15 residues. The germline CDR1 and CDR2 sequences are SEHNR and FQNEAQ (reference sequence). This table comes from immunoSEQ multiplex PCR, and its TCRdb copy is limited to in-frame clones, with some not included. Of about 130,000 clones listed, about nine tenths were seen once; the top ten hold 2% to 2.5%. The sample taken for sequencing was blood. The chain links TRBV7-9 to TRBJ2-7; no definite D call. This receptor was obtained from a woman aged 50 to 60 in good health. CDR3 DNA sequence: TGTGCCAGCAGCCCTAGTCCGATTACTCCCCTCGAGCAGTACTTC. This codes for CASSPSPITPLEQYF.